This record concerns one TCR beta chain sequence. These data come from a study of blood T cell repertoires in COVID-19. From germline, CDR1 is SGHAT and CDR2 FQNNGV. This CDR3 comprises 14 residues. V lost 5 bases to trimming and J lost 2 bases, with 10 bases between them. Profiled with immunoSEQ multiplex PCR; TCRdb holds only in-frame clones, not every one. The sample yields about 190,000 clones, almost 90% seen once. The sample consisted of peripheral blood. The receptor was derived from a man aged 45 to 65 with acute or convalescent COVID-19. The chain links TRBV11-2 to TRBJ1-3; D call uncertain. CDR3 region: CASSTPRTGNTIYF. In nucleotides, the CDR3 is TGTGCCAGCAGCACTCCACGTACTGGAAACACCATATATTTT.